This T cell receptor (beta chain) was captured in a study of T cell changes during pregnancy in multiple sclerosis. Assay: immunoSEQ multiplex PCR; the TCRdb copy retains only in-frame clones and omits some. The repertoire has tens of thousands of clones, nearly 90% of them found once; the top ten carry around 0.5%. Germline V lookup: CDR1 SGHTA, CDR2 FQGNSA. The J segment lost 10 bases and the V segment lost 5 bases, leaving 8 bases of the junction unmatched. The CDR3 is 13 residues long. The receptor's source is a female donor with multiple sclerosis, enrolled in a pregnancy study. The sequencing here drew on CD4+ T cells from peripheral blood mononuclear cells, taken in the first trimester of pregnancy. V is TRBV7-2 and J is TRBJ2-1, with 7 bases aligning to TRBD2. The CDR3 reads CASSLTSGTEQFF. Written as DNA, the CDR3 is TGTGCCAGCAGCCTTACGAGCGGGACCGAGCAGTTCTTC.